This T cell receptor beta chain was documented in a study of STAT3 mutations in large granular lymphocyte leukemia. Across the study: Roughly half the longitudinally sequenced T-LGLL patients had canonical STAT3 mutations. Around two fifths of treated T-LGLL patients showed hematologic response to immunosuppression. Broader study findings: Some patients had persisting codominant clonotypes that could mask small clones. Every T-LGLL patient had at least one immunodominant TCRbeta clonotype. In about 35% of the 18 patients, new TCR clonotypes emerged after therapy.

As regards this clone: Its antigen remains unidentified.

TCRdb's copy holds only in-frame clones and misses some; the assay was immunoSEQ multiplex PCR. The repertoire consists of 12,000 or so clones, with about 85% occurring once and the leading ten covering approximately 87%. This CDR3 is 12 amino acids long. Germline values: CDR1 GTSNPN, CDR2 SVGIG (reference sequence). Deletions cut 3 bases from V and 7 bases from J, with 13 bases between. The sequence was collected from a man aged 80 or over with T-cell large granular lymphocyte leukemia. Some clones in this sample may be carry-over from other donors' samples. The sequenced sample was peripheral blood mononuclear cells. The V and J genes are TRBV30 and TRBJ2-7; possible D gene TRBD1, 6 bases. For the CDR3, the DNA is TGTGCCTGGAGCCGACAGGTCGGAGAGCAGTACTTC. It yields the protein CAWSRQVGEQYF. The full variable domain, in which reference TRBV30 and TRBJ2-7 provide the parts outside the CDR3, is SQTIHQWPATLVQPVGSPLSLECTVEGTSNPNLYWYRQAAGRGLQLLFYSVGIGQISSEVPQNLSASRPQDRQFILSSKKLLLSDSGFYLCAWSRQVGEQYFGPGTRLTVT.